One and the same sample provided the 28 T cell receptor beta chains below, sequenced in a study of vaccination and CD4 T cells after COVID-19. Cultured CD4+ T-cell DNA underwent Oncomine TCR Beta short-read sequencing. TCRdb analysed the PCR reads with MiXCR anew, one entry per CDR3 protein. The table includes around 26,000 distinct CDR3 sequences, roughly 42% detected once. Treatment here: approximately 9-day PBMC culture with coronavirus spike peptide pools or control peptides (ViraFEST assay). These receptors lack a known antigen. The sequenced material came from CD4+ T cells from blood, cultured in vitro. All receptors come from a human donor who had recovered from COVID-19.

The chain is built from TRBV6-1 and TRBJ2-1, with 12 bases matching TRBD2. The length of the CDR3 is 15 residues. CDR1 and CDR2 (germline): MNHNS, SASEGT. V shed 4 bases, J shed 7 bases, and the junction held 5 bases outside the gene matches. The chain's CDR3 is CASSAASGGENEQFF. The DNA for the CDR3 is TGTGCCAGCAGTGCTGCTAGCGGGGGGGAGAATGAGCAGTTCTTC.

V and J are TRBV20-1 and TRBJ2-7; D possibly corresponds to TRBD2 (5 bases). The length of the CDR3 is 14 residues. The V end was cut by 1 base, the J end by 3 bases, with 13 bases between. CDR1 is DFQATT, CDR2 SNEGSKA, per germline (reference sequence). CDR3 protein: CSARALARVYEQYF. CDR3 sequence (DNA): TGCAGTGCTAGAGCTCTAGCAAGAGTCTACGAGCAGTACTTC.

The V gene is TRBV6-1, the J gene TRBJ1-1; 7 bases fit TRBD1. The V gene's germline CDR1 is MNHNS and CDR2 SASEGT. The CDR3 totals 13 residues. Losses at the gene ends were 7 bases for V and 4 bases for J; bases not matched to a gene: 6. The CDR3 spells CASNPAGGTEAFF. CDR3 sequence (DNA): TGTGCCAGCAATCCGGCAGGGGGCACTGAAGCTTTCTTT.

There are a few counts of this clonotype. CDR3 nucleotide sequence: TGTGCCAGTAGTCCGCAATCTAGACTAGCGGGTGCCTCCTACGAGCAGTACTTC. This gives the protein CASSPQSRLAGASYEQYF. V usage is TRBV19 and J usage is TRBJ2-7; 10 nucleotides align to TRBD2. CDR3 length equals 18 residues. The V and J ends lost 5 bases and 0 bases, in that order; junction bases with no gene match: 13. Germline V gives CDR1 LNHDA, CDR2 SQIVND (reference sequence).

The chain links TRBV7-3 to TRBJ2-1; D possibly corresponds to TRBD2 (7 bases). The V end was cut by 4 bases, the J end by 7 bases, with 17 bases between. The CDR3 has 15 amino acids. Germline CDR1 SGHTA, CDR2 FQGTGA. CDR3 region: CASSSPGGRGNEQFF. In DNA form, the CDR3 reads TGTGCCAGCAGCTCACCGGGGGGCCGGGGAAATGAGCAGTTCTTC.

The chain links TRBV12-3 or TRBV12-4 to TRBJ2-3; tentative D call: TRBD2 (6 bases). The V and J ends lost 6 bases and 0 bases respectively, with 13 bases between them. This CDR3 is built from 15 residues. The DNA for the CDR3 is TGTGCCAGCAGCCTAGGGACTTCTAGCACAGATACGCAGTATTTT. Encoded protein: CASSLGTSSTDTQYF.

This chain connects TRBV6-1 to TRBJ2-3; D is possibly TRBD2 (5 bases). The CDR3 spans 17 residues. The germline gives CDR1 MNHNS, CDR2 SASEGT. Between the trimmed V and J ends, which lost 6 bases and 1 base, there was a span of 20 bases. CDR3 DNA: TGTGCCAGCAGGACTTACTTACCCGGGATTGGCACAGATACGCAGTATTTT. Translated, it gives CASRTYLPGIGTDTQYF.

The rearrangement uses TRBV12-3 or TRBV12-4 and TRBJ1-5; D unresolved. V was pared by 10 bases and J by 4 bases, with 20 bases between. The CDR3 sequence is 15 residues long. Written as DNA, the CDR3 is TGTGCCACCATGAAGGATCTTTCTCCGAATCAGCCCCAGCATTTT. It encodes CATMKDLSPNQPQHF.

The CDR3 nucleotides read TGTGCCATCAGTGAGGGTCAGAATCAGCCCCAGCATTTT. Its translation is CAISEGQNQPQHF. The chain employs TRBV10-3 and TRBJ1-5; D not resolved. Per the germline V gene, CDR1 is ENHRY and CDR2 is SYGVKD. Trimming stripped 2 bases from V and 4 bases from J, with 6 bases between. CDR3 length equals 13 residues.

This sequence joins TRBV11-2 and TRBJ1-2; a weak D match, TRBD1 (5 bases). CDR3 length equals 12 residues. Trimming shortened V by 7 bases and J by 4 bases, and 10 bases separated the two germline ends. The V gene's germline CDR1 is SGHAT and CDR2 FQNNGV. CDR3 coding DNA: TGTGCCAGCACGACCGGGACCTATGGCTACACCTTC. It specifies CASTTGTYGYTF.

V usage is TRBV7-2 and J usage is TRBJ1-1; D unclear. Germline V gene lookup returns CDR1 SGHTA and CDR2 FQGNSA. The V and J ends lost 7 bases and 2 bases respectively, with 11 bases between them. The CDR3 sequence is 13 residues long. The CDR3 DNA reads TGTGCCAGCACTCTACAGACTAACACTGAAGCTTTCTTT. Protein sequence: CASTLQTNTEAFF. The whole variable domain, remainder taken from reference TRBV7-2 and TRBJ1-1, is GAGVSQSPSNKVTEKGKDVELRCDPISGHTALYWYRQSLGQGLEFLIYFQGNSAPDKSGLPSDRFSAERTGGSVSTLTIQRTQQEDSAVYLCASTLQTNTEAFFGQGTRLTVV.

The V call is TRBV6-1, the J call TRBJ2-7, with D perhaps matching TRBD1 (6 bases). Germline values: CDR1 MNHNS, CDR2 SASEGT. CDR3 length: 18 residues. Deletions cut 8 bases from V and 5 bases from J, with 31 bases between. In nucleotides, the CDR3 is TGTGCCAGCGGAACTATACCAGGACAGTTAGGGATTCGCGACGAGCAGTACTTC. Encoded protein: CASGTIPGQLGIRDEQYF.

The rearrangement uses TRBV28 and TRBJ1-2; 7 nucleotides align to TRBD1. The germline CDR1 and CDR2 sequences are MDHEN and SYDVKM. V lost 2 bases, J lost 4 bases, and 10 bases stayed unmatched. The CDR3 loop spans 16 amino acids. The CDR3 is CASSLSSGTVLYGYTF. Here the CDR3 DNA reads TGTGCCAGCAGTTTAAGTTCCGGGACAGTGCTCTATGGCTACACCTTC.

The chain combines TRBV6-1 with TRBJ1-1; possibly TRBD1 for D (5 bases). The length of the CDR3 is 13 residues. The V gene lost 6 bases and the J gene lost 4 bases, with 12 bases spanning the gap. Germline V gene sequence: CDR1 MNHNS, CDR2 SASEGT. In nucleotides, the CDR3 is TGTGCCAGCAGCTTGTGGGGGGGCACTGAAGCTTTCTTT. Translated: CASSLWGGTEAFF.

This rearrangement joins TRBV6-1 to TRBJ2-5, with a possible D match to TRBD2 (5 bases). This CDR3 spans 17 amino acids. Germline lookup yields CDR1 MNHNS and CDR2 SASEGT. V lost 4 bases and J lost 7, with 25 bases in between. The CDR3 is CASSGTSRTTGFWTQYF. Here the CDR3 DNA reads TGTGCCAGCAGTGGGACTTCCCGGACGACGGGGTTCTGGACCCAGTACTTC.

The chain links TRBV10-3 to TRBJ2-7; 9 nucleotides match TRBD1. CDR3 length equals 12 residues. V trimming: 11 bases; J trimming: 6 bases; junction bases outside the gene matches: 8. The germline V gene has CDR1 ENHRY and CDR2 SYGVKD. The CDR3 bases are TGTGCCGTTAGGGACAGGGAGGGCGAGCAGTACTTC. This translates into CAVRDREGEQYF.

This clonotype showed up just a few times. The genes are TRBV6-2 or TRBV6-3 and TRBJ2-1; the D call may be TRBD1 or TRBD2 (5 bases each). Looked up from germline, CDR1 is MNHEY and CDR2 is SVGEGT. The CDR3 length is 14 residues. V gave up 4 bases and J gave up 7 bases, with 14 bases separating them. The CDR3 DNA reads TGTGCCAGCAGTTTTGGGACGCAAAGGAATGAGCAGTTCTTC. The encoded protein is CASSFGTQRNEQFF.

The J gene is TRBJ2-1, the V gene TRBV27, with a weak D call TRBD2 (6 bases). The V and J ends lost 7 bases and 0 bases respectively, with 25 bases between them. The CDR3 length is 19 residues. In germline, CDR1 is MNHEY, CDR2 SMNVEV (reference sequence). CDR3 DNA: TGTGCCAGCATAAACCCCCGACCGGGACTCGGGCGCTCCTACAATGAGCAGTTCTTC. Its translation is CASINPRPGLGRSYNEQFF.

The gene calls are TRBV20-1 and TRBJ2-5, with TRBD1 matching 12 bases. The J segment lost 5 bases and the V segment lost 0 bases, leaving 10 bases of the junction unmatched. Germline CDR1 is DFQATT and CDR2 is SNEGSKA (reference sequence). This CDR3 has 17 amino acids. The CDR3 region is CSARDLKGTGGGETQYF. CDR3 coding DNA: TGCAGTGCTAGAGATCTTAAGGGGACAGGGGGCGGGGAGACCCAGTACTTC.

This clonotype has just a few counts. J is TRBJ2-5 and V is TRBV20-1; D uncertain. Germline loops: CDR1 DFQATT, CDR2 SNEGSKA (reference sequence). With 5 bases removed from V and 7 bases from J, the gap between germline ends came to 23 bases. This CDR3 has 15 amino acids. DNA of the CDR3: TGCAGTGCTCCAGCAAGTACAGCCCGTTTTTCGACCCAGTACTTC. As protein: CSAPASTARFSTQYF.

In this sample, this clonotype turned up a few times. CDR3 amino acids: CSAREGTGDYIQYF. CDR3 DNA: TGCAGTGCTAGAGAGGGGACGGGAGATTACATTCAGTACTTC. The chain employs TRBV20-1 and TRBJ2-4; tentatively, D is TRBD2 (6 bases). Trimming left V 0 bases short and J 8 bases short, with 14 bases between. This CDR3 contains 14 residues. Germline V CDR1 and CDR2: DFQATT, SNEGSKA (reference sequence).

This clonotype was found a few times. V usage is TRBV15 and J usage is TRBJ1-1, with D possibly TRBD1 on 5 matching bases. The CDR3 runs 14 residues. V was clipped by 1 base and J by 1 base, with 7 bases between them. CDR1 is LNHNV, CDR2 YYDKDF, per germline (reference sequence). The DNA for the CDR3 is TGTGCCACCAGCAGAGCTGGACAGAACACTGAAGCTTTCTTT. Residues: CATSRAGQNTEAFF.

The sample holds a few counts of this clonotype. The CDR3 reads CSARSLGEQFF. CDR3 nucleotide sequence: TGCAGTGCTAGAAGTCTAGGGGAGCAGTTCTTC. The rearrangement joins TRBV20-1 to TRBJ2-1; D ambiguous. Trimming stripped 2 bases from V and 10 bases from J, with 9 bases between. The CDR3 contains 11 residues. Germline V gives CDR1 DFQATT, CDR2 SNEGSKA (reference sequence).

This chain connects TRBV5-4 to TRBJ2-7; the D is unclear. This CDR3 is built from 14 residues. Germline CDR1 SGHNT, CDR2 YYREEE (reference sequence). Trimming pared 0 bases from V and 2 bases from J, leaving 9 bases between. The CDR3: CASSLGTGPYEQYF. The CDR3 DNA reads as TGTGCCAGCAGCTTGGGGACCGGGCCCTACGAGCAGTACTTC.

The CDR3 region is CTSSPRLAGGPILAKNIQYF. For the CDR3, the DNA is TGCACCAGCAGTCCTAGACTAGCGGGGGGGCCGATCCTAGCCAAAAACATTCAGTACTTC. J is TRBJ2-4 and V is TRBV1; the table's D gene call, TRBD2, was not cross checked with the DNA. TRBV1 is recorded as a pseudogene. The CDR3 has 20 amino acids.

The chain couples TRBV19 to TRBJ1-1; a weak D match, TRBD1 (6 bases). The CDR3 has 15 residues. The V and J ends lost 6 bases and 3 bases respectively, with 17 bases between them. Germline CDR1 is LNHDA and CDR2 is SQIVND (reference sequence). This CDR3 reads CASRAFGGRYTEAFF. Written as DNA, the CDR3 is TGTGCCAGTAGGGCTTTTGGGGGCCGGTACACTGAAGCTTTCTTT. Together with reference TRBV19 and TRBJ1-1, the CDR3 gives the full variable domain: DGGITQSPKYLFRKEGQNVTLSCEQNLNHDAMYWYRQDPGQGLRLIYYSQIVNDFQKGDIAEGYSVSREKKESFPLTVTSAQKNPTAFYLCASRAFGGRYTEAFFGQGTRLTVV.

This clonotype was recorded only once. The V gene is TRBV7-9, the J gene TRBJ2-7; D possibly corresponds to TRBD1 (5 bases). Germline V CDR1 and CDR2: SEHNR, FQNEAQ (reference sequence). The CDR3 runs 16 residues. Trimming cost V 2 bases and J 3 bases, with 17 bases left between them. CDR3 protein: CASSLIQGPSFYEQYF. The DNA of the CDR3 is TGTGCCAGCAGCTTAATCCAGGGCCCCTCGTTCTACGAGCAGTACTTC.

The rearrangement links TRBV19 to TRBJ2-2; maybe TRBD2 (5 bases). This CDR3 region has 15 residues. V shed 8 bases and J shed 1 base, with 14 bases lying between them. CDR1 and CDR2 from the germline V gene are LNHDA and SQIVND (reference sequence). The CDR3 here is CASRAMAGNTGELFF. In DNA form, the CDR3 reads TGTGCCAGTCGCGCGATGGCGGGGAACACCGGGGAGCTGTTTTTT.